These 9 T cell receptor beta chains were sequenced from one sample in a study of T cell clones after liver transplantation. Method: immunoSEQ multiplex PCR; TCRdb's copy keeps in-frame clones and lacks some. There are roughly 100,000 clones in the sample; under 90% occur only once, and approximately 3% lies in the top ten. The specimen comprised CD4+ T cells from blood, sampled about 50 months after liver transplant. The receptors come from a human patient who received a liver transplant. T cells may partly derive from the graft donor.

This clone was detected only once. This chain links TRBV6-5 with TRBJ1-4; TRBD1 aligns across 7 bases. CDR3 length equals 13 residues. Germline CDR1 reads MNHEY; CDR2 reads SVGAGI. Trimming removed 2 bases from V and 10 bases from J; junction bases left unmatched: 4. The CDR3 here is CASSYQQGGKLFF. The CDR3 DNA is TGTGCCAGCAGTTACCAGCAGGGGGGAAAACTGTTTTTT.

The chain combines TRBV10-3 with TRBJ2-3; D is perhaps TRBD1 or TRBD2 (5 bases each). Trimming pared 10 bases from V and 4 bases from J, leaving 12 bases between. In germline, CDR1 is ENHRY, CDR2 SYGVKD. The CDR3 is made up of 12 amino acids. The CDR3 nucleotides read TGTGCCACAGGGTCGGGGTCAGATACGCAGTATTTT. Its protein is CATGSGSDTQYF.

The chain carries TRBV18 and TRBJ2-6, with 7 bases matching TRBD1. This CDR3 spans 19 amino acids. Germline V CDR1 and CDR2: KGHSH, LQKENI. The V and J ends lost 2 bases and 0 bases, in that order; junction bases with no gene match: 10. Here the CDR3 reads CASSPGYGTVVSGANVLTF. The CDR3 region has the DNA TGTGCCAGCTCACCAGGCTACGGGACAGTAGTCTCTGGGGCCAACGTCCTGACTTTC.

This clone was detected only a few times. This chain connects TRBV2 to TRBJ2-2; D unresolved. There are 14 residues in the CDR3. Between the trimmed V and J ends, which lost 8 bases and 2 bases, there was a span of 12 bases. CDR1 and CDR2 (germline): SNHLY, FYNNEI. CDR3 coding DNA: TGTGCCAGCGAAGCGCTAATAAACACCGGGGAGCTGTTTTTT. This encodes CASEALINTGELFF.

The chain carries TRBV5-1 and TRBJ2-7, with 9 bases that match TRBD1. V lost 0 bases and J lost 6; bases outside the gene matches: 10. The germline gives CDR1 SGHRS, CDR2 YFSETQ. The length of the CDR3 is 16 residues. The CDR3 coding sequence is TGCGCCAGCAGCTTGGCCGGGACAGGGCTCCGGCTCGAGCAGTACTTC. This encodes CASSLAGTGLRLEQYF. Together with reference TRBV5-1 and TRBJ2-7, the CDR3 gives the full variable domain: KAGVTQTPRYLIKTRGQQVTLSCSPISGHRSVSWYQQTPGQGLQFLFEYFSETQRNKGNFPGRFSGRQFSNSRSEMNVSTLELGDSALYLCASSLAGTGLRLEQYFGPGTRLTVT.

The rearrangement joins TRBV6-6 to TRBJ2-7; the match to TRBD1 covers 10 bases. The J segment lost 6 bases and the V segment lost 2 bases, leaving 7 bases of the junction unmatched. The germline V gene encodes CDR1 MNHNY and CDR2 SVGAGI (reference sequence). The CDR3 is made up of 15 amino acids. CDR3 coding DNA: TGTGCCAGCAGTTACCCGGGACAGGGGAGAGGCGAGCAGTACTTC. It codes for CASSYPGQGRGEQYF.

The chain couples TRBV7-9 to TRBJ2-3; unclear D gene. Deletions cut 6 bases from V and 0 bases from J, with 4 bases between. Germline assignment: CDR1 SEHNR and CDR2 FQNEAQ (reference sequence). This CDR3 is 12 amino acids long. DNA for the CDR3: TGTGCCAGCAGACAGAGCACAGATACGCAGTATTTT. This sequence encodes CASRQSTDTQYF.

This clone is a singleton in its sample. The CDR3 loop is CATSRDLSGGARPTQYF. The CDR3 nucleotides read TGTGCCACCAGCAGAGATTTGAGCGGGGGTGCCCGCCCTACGCAGTATTTT. The gene calls are TRBV15 and TRBJ2-3; 8 bases fit TRBD2. Germline-derived CDR1 and CDR2 are LNHNV and YYDKDF (reference sequence). The V and J ends lost 0 bases and 8 bases, in that order; junction bases with no gene match: 13. CDR3 length: 17 residues.

The chain combines TRBV28 with TRBJ1-2; a possible D gene is TRBD1 (5 bases). The CDR3 covers 15 residues. Trimming left V 4 bases short and J 2 bases short, with 14 bases between. Germline CDR1 is MDHEN and CDR2 is SYDVKM. The CDR3 loop is CASSSRGEGNYGYTF. As DNA, the CDR3 is TGTGCCAGCAGTTCTCGGGGGGAGGGAAACTATGGCTACACCTTC.